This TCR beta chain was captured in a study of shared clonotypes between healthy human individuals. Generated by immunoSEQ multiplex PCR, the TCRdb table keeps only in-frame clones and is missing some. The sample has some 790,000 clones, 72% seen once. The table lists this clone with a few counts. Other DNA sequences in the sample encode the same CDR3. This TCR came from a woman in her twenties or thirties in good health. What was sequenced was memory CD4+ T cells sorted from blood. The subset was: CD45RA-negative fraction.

The CDR3 sequence: CSVAGGRYNEQFF. In DNA form, the CDR3 reads TGCAGCGTTGCCGGGGGTCGGTACAATGAGCAGTTCTTC. The chain links TRBV29-1 to TRBJ2-1, with D perhaps TRBD2 (6 bases). Trimming took off 4 bases at V and 4 bases at J, with 11 bases between the two ends. This CDR3 comprises 13 residues. CDR1 and CDR2 (germline): SQVTM, ANQGSEA.